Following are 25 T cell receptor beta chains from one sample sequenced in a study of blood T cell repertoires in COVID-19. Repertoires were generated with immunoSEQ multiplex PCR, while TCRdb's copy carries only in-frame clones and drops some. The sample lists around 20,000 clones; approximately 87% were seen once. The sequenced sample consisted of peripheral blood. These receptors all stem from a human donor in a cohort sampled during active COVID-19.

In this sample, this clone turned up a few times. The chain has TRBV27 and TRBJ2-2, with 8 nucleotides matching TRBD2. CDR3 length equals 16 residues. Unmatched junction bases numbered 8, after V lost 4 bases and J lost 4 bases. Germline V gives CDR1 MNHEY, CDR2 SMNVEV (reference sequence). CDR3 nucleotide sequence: TGTGCCAGCAGTTCCGGAGCGGGAGCGGTCACCGGGGAGCTGTTTTTT. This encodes CASSSGAGAVTGELFF.

The CDR3, as DNA: TGTGCCAGCAGTCCGCACTCCGGGACAGGGACAGATACGCAGTATTTT. It codes for CASSPHSGTGTDTQYF. The chain is built from TRBV28 and TRBJ2-3; 9 nucleotides match TRBD1. Trimming removed 5 bases from V and 3 bases from J; junction bases left unmatched: 9. The germline CDR1 and CDR2 sequences are MDHEN and SYDVKM. CDR3 length equals 16 residues. The full variable domain, in which reference TRBV28 and TRBJ2-3 provide the parts outside the CDR3, is DVKVTQSSRYLVKRTGEKVFLECVQDMDHENMFWYRQDPGLGLRLIYFSYDVKMKEKGDIPEGYSVSREKKERFSLILESASTNQTSMYLCASSPHSGTGTDTQYFGPGTRLTVL.

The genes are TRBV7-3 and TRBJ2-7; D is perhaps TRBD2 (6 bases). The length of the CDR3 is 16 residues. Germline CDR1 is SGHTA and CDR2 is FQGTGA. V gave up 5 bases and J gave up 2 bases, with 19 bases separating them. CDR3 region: CASSPNPPGVTYEQYF. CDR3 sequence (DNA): TGTGCCAGCAGCCCTAACCCCCCGGGAGTGACCTACGAGCAGTACTTC.

In DNA form, the CDR3 reads TGTGCCAGCAGTTACTCGAGGACAGGGGGAATCTACGAGCAGTACTTC. Amino acids: CASSYSRTGGIYEQYF. V is TRBV6-8 and J is TRBJ2-7, with 10 bases identical to TRBD1. The CDR3 length is 16 residues. The junction had 5 bases not matched to a gene; V was cut back by 0 bases and J by 3 bases. From germline, CDR1 is MNHGY and CDR2 SAAAGT.

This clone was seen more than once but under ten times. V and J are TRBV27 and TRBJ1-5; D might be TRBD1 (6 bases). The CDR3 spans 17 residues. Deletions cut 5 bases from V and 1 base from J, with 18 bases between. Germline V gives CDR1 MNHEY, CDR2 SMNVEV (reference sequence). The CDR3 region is CASSKQGTWGSNQPQHF. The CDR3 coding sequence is TGTGCCAGCAGTAAACAGGGAACCTGGGGGAGCAATCAGCCCCAGCATTTT.

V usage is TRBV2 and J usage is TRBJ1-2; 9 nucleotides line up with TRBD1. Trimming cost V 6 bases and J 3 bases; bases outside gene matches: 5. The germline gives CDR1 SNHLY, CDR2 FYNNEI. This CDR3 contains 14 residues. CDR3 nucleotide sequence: TGTGCCAGCAGCCTGGGACAGGGAGACTATGGCTACACCTTC. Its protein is CASSLGQGDYGYTF.

The CDR3 sequence: CASSYTGTDAYEQYF. In DNA, the CDR3 is TGTGCCAGCAGTTACACCGGGACAGATGCCTACGAGCAGTACTTC. This rearrangement joins TRBV6-5 to TRBJ2-7, with TRBD1 matching 7 bases. Unmatched junction bases numbered 6, after V lost 2 bases and J lost 2 bases. Germline V gives CDR1 MNHEY, CDR2 SVGAGI. The CDR3 is 15 amino acids.

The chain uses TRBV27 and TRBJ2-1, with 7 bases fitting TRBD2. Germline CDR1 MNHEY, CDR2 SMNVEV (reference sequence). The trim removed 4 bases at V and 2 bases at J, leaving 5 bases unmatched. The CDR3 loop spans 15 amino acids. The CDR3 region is CASSSRGGPYNEQFF. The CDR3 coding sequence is TGTGCCAGCAGTTCTCGGGGAGGGCCCTACAATGAGCAGTTCTTC.

The CDR3 nucleotides read TGTGCCAGCCAAAGGGACAGGGGGCGCGGGGAAAAACTGTTTTTT. It is translated as CASQRDRGRGEKLFF. The genes are TRBV25-1 and TRBJ1-4; TRBD1 agrees at 12 bases. CDR3 length: 15 residues. V dropped 8 bases and J dropped 8; count of bases not matched to a gene: 9. Germline V gene sequence: CDR1 MGHDK, CDR2 SYGVNS.

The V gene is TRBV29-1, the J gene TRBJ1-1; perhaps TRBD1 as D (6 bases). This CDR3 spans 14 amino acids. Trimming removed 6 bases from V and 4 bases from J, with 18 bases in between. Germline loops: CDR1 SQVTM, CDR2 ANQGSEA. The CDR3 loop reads CSVIMDRASTEAFF. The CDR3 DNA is TGCAGCGTGATAATGGACAGAGCTAGCACTGAAGCTTTCTTT.

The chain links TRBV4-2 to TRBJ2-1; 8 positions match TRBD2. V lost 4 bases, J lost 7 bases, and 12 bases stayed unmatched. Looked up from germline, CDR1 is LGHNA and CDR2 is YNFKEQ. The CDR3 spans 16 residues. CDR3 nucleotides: TGTGCCAGCAGCCCGCAGCCCAGCGGGAGTTGGAATGAGCAGTTCTTC. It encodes CASSPQPSGSWNEQFF.

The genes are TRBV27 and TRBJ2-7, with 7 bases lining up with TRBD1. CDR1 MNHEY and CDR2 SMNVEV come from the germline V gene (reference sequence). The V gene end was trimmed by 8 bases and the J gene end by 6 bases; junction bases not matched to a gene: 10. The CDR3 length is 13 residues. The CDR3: CASRTGVGGEQYF. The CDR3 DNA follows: TGTGCCAGCCGTACAGGGGTTGGAGGCGAGCAGTACTTC.

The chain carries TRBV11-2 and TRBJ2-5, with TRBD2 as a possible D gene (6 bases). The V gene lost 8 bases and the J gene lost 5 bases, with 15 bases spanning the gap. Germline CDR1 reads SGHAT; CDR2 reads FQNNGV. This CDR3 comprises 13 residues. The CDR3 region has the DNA TGTGCCAGCTCTCCCCTGGGGGGTGAGACCCAGTACTTC. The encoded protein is CASSPLGGETQYF.

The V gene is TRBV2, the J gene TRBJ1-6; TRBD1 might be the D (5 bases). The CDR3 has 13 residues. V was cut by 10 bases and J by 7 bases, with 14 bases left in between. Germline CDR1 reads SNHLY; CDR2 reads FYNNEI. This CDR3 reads CANAGGLNSPLHF. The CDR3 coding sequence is TGTGCCAACGCCGGGGGGTTGAATTCACCCCTCCACTTT.

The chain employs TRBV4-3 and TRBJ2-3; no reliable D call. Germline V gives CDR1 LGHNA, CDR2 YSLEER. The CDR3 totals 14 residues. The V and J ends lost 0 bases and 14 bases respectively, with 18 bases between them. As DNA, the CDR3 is TGCGCCAGCAGCCAAGAGCCAGGCAGTGGTTTTTGGTATTTT. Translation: CASSQEPGSGFWYF.

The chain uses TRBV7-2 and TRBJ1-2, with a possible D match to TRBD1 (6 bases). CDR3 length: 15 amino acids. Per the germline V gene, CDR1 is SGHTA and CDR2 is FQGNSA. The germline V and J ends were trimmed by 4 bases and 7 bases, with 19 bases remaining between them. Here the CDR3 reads CASSWGGPARGGYTF. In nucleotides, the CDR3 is TGTGCCAGCAGCTGGGGGGGGCCAGCCAGGGGTGGCTACACCTTC.

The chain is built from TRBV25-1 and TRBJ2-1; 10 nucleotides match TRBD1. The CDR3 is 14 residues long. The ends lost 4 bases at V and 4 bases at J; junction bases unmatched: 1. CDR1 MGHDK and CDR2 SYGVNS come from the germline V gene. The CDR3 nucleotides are TGTGCCAGCAGTGGGACAGGGGGATACAATGAGCAGTTCTTC. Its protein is CASSGTGGYNEQFF. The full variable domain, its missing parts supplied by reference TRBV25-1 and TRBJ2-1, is EADIYQTPRYLVIGTGKKITLECSQTMGHDKMYWYQQDPGMELHLIHYSYGVNSTEKGDLSSESTVSRIRTEHFPLTLESARPSHTSQYLCASSGTGGYNEQFFGPGTRLTVL.

The CDR3: CASSPLVSDIQYF. CDR3 sequence (DNA): TGTGCCAGCTCACCATTGGTCTCGGACATTCAGTACTTC. The V and J genes are TRBV18 and TRBJ2-4; unclear D gene. The CDR3 totals 13 residues. Germline V gene data show CDR1 as KGHSH and CDR2 as LQKENI. The V end was cut by 2 bases, the J end by 8 bases, with 10 bases between.

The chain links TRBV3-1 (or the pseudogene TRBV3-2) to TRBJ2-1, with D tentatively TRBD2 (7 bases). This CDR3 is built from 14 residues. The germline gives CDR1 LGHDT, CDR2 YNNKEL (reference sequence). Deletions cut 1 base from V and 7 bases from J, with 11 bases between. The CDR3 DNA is TGTGCCAGCAGCCAAGTAGGGGGGGATAATGAGCAGTTCTTC. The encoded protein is CASSQVGGDNEQFF.

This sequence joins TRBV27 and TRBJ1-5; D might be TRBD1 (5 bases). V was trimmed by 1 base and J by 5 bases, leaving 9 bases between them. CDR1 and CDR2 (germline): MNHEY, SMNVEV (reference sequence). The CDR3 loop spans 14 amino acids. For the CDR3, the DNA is TGTGCCAGCAGTTTATATGGGGCGGATCAGCCCCAGCATTTT. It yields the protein CASSLYGADQPQHF.

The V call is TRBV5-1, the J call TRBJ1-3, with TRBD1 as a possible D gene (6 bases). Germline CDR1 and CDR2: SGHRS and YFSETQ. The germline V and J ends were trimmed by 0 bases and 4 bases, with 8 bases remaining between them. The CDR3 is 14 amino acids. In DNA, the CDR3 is TGCGCCAGCAGCTTGGGGACAGACGGAAACACCATATATTTT. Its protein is CASSLGTDGNTIYF. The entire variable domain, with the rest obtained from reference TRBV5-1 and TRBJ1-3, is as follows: KAGVTQTPRYLIKTRGQQVTLSCSPISGHRSVSWYQQTPGQGLQFLFEYFSETQRNKGNFPGRFSGRQFSNSRSEMNVSTLELGDSALYLCASSLGTDGNTIYFGEGSWLTVV.

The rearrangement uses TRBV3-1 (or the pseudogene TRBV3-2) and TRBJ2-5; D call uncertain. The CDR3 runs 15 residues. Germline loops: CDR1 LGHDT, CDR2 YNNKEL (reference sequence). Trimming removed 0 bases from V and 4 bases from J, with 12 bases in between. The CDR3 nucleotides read TGTGCCAGCAGCCAAGATTCGCGGTTGGGAGAGACCCAGTACTTC. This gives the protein CASSQDSRLGETQYF.

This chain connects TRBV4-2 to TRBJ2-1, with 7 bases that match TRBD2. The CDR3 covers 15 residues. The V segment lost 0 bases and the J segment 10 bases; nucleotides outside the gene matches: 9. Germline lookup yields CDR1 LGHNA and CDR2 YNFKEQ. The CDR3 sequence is CASSQDSPGGREQFF. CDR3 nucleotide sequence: TGTGCCAGCAGCCAAGATTCCCCGGGAGGTCGGGAGCAGTTCTTC.

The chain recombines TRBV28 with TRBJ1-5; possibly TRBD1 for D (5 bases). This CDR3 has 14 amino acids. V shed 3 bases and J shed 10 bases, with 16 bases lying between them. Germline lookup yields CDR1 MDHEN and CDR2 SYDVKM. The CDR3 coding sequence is TGTGCCAGCAGTTTCCTTCGGGGGTCCTCACCCCAGCATTTT. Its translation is CASSFLRGSSPQHF.

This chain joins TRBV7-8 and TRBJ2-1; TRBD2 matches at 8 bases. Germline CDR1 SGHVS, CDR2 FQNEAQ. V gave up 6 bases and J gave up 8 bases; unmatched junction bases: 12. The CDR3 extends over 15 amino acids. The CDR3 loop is CASRREVNWAHEQFF. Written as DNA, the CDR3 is TGTGCCAGCAGGCGGGAGGTTAATTGGGCCCATGAGCAGTTCTTC.